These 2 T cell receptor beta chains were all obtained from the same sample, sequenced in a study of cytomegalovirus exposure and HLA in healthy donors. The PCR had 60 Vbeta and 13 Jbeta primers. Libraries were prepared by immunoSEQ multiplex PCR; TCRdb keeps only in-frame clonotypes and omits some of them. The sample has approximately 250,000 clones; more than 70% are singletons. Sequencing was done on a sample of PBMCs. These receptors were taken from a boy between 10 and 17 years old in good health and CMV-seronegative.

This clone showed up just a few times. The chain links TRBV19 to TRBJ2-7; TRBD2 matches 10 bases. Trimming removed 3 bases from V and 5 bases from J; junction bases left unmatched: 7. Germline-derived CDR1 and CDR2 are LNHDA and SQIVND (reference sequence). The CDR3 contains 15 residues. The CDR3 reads CASSITPSGSNEQYF. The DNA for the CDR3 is TGTGCCAGTAGTATTACGCCTAGCGGGAGTAACGAGCAGTACTTC.

The CDR3 region is CASSSLAGDSYEQYF. CDR3 DNA sequence: TGCGCCAGCAGCTCCTTAGCGGGAGACTCCTACGAGCAGTACTTC. The chain employs TRBV5-1 and TRBJ2-5, with 9 bases matching TRBD2. The J call may be faulty, since TRBJ2-7 better matches the DNA end. Germline CDR1 is SGHRS and CDR2 is YFSETQ. The CDR3 consists of 15 residues.